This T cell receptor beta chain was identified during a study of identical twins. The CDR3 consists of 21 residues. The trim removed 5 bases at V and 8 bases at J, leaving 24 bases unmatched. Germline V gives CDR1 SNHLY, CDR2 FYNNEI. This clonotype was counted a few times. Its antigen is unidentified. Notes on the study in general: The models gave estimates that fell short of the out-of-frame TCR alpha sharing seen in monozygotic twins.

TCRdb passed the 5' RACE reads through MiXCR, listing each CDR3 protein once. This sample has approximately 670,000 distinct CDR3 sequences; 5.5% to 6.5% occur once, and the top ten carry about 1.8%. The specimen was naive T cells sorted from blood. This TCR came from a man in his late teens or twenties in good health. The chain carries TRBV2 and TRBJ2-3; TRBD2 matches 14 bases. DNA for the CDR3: TGTGCCAGCAGTTCCCCTCGGGGACTAGCGGGAGAGAGTATTACGCATATTACGCAGTATTTT. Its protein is CASSSPRGLAGESITHITQYF.